The present T cell receptor (beta chain) was sequenced within a study of cytomegalovirus exposure and HLA in healthy donors. Whole-study context: Roughly 89 million unique TCR sequences came from HLA-typed donors in an early release. Across more than 350 genotyped donors, approximately 81% landed in the Caucasian-associated ancestry cluster.

It was healthy bone marrow donors who served as donors. With 60 Vbeta and 13 Jbeta primers, the PCR was carried out. Using immunoSEQ multiplex PCR, the repertoire was profiled, and TCRdb retains in-frame clones only, with some absent. This table has around 190,000 clones, around 81% appearing once. Germline loops: CDR1 SGDLS, CDR2 YYNGEE. V trimming: 0 bases; J trimming: 2 bases; junction bases outside the gene matches: 5. The CDR3 runs to 16 residues. The receptor was isolated from a man aged 40-50 years in good health and CMV-seronegative. The chain links TRBV9 to TRBJ1-3, with TRBD1 matching 7 bases. Sequencing was done on a sample of PBMCs. The CDR3: CASSVGGTDAGNTIYF. The CDR3 nucleotides read TGTGCCAGCAGCGTAGGAGGGACAGATGCTGGAAACACCATATATTTT.